This T cell receptor (beta chain) was obtained from a study of T-cell memory formation after mild COVID-19. Study results and limitations: Pre-infection memory carried some responding clones, suggesting that cross-reactive memory joined. Clones which contracted sat mainly in CM and EM if CD4+, and in EMRA if CD8+. Day 15 to 85 contracting clones showed balanced CD4/CD8; day 15 to 37 expanders favored CD4+.

The V end was cut by 8 bases, the J end by 3 bases, with 12 bases between. Germline lookup yields CDR1 LGHDT and CDR2 YNNKEL (reference sequence). The CDR3 length is 13 residues. A remark on this clonotype: Its specificity is unknown.

TCRdb recomputed calls from the 5' RACE reads with MiXCR, one row per CDR3 protein. The sample holds about 210,000 distinct CDR3 sequences; around 26% are singletons and the top ten take approximately 10%. The J gene is TRBJ2-3, the V gene TRBV3-1; D is possibly TRBD2 (5 bases). The sequence was collected from an adult woman who had mild COVID-19 (a few samples of this study predate the infection). Cell type and time point are not known. Sequenced: PBMCs or a T cell subset sorted from them (not recorded which). CDR3 loop: CASRRGTTDTQYF. The CDR3 DNA follows: TGTGCCAGCCGTCGGGGTACGACAGATACGCAGTATTTT.